What follows are 28 T cell receptor beta chains derived from one specimen sequenced in a study of blood T cell repertoires in COVID-19. Assay used: immunoSEQ multiplex PCR; TCRdb lists only in-frame clones, some missing. This sample has about 410,000 clones, with around nine tenths found just once. Sequenced sample: PBMCs or T cells enriched from blood (not recorded which). These receptors all stem from a woman aged 25 to 39 who had recovered from COVID-19.

The gene calls are TRBV6-5 and TRBJ2-3, with 7 bases fitting TRBD1. V was pared by 6 bases and J by 5 bases, with 5 bases of the junction left unmatched. The CDR3 extends over 13 amino acids. Germline CDR1 is MNHEY and CDR2 is SVGAGI. For the CDR3, the DNA is TGTGCCAGCAGCTGGACAGGAGGAGATACGCAGTATTTT. It translates to CASSWTGGDTQYF.

The V and J genes are TRBV19 and TRBJ1-1; unclear D gene. Germline V CDR1 and CDR2: LNHDA, SQIVND (reference sequence). This CDR3 has 14 residues. The V gene lost 7 bases and the J gene lost 7 bases, with 19 bases spanning the gap. CDR3 protein: CASTSGLSAGEAFF. As DNA, the CDR3 is TGTGCCAGTACCTCGGGTCTGTCGGCGGGTGAAGCTTTCTTT.

The V call is TRBV7-2, the J call TRBJ1-1; the match to TRBD1 covers 7 bases. The CDR3 is 14 amino acids. The V gene end was trimmed by 5 bases and the J gene end by 3 bases; junction bases not matched to a gene: 6. Per the germline V gene, CDR1 is SGHTA and CDR2 is FQGNSA. The CDR3 nucleotides read TGTGCCAGCAGCGCCTACAGGGGATACACTGAAGCTTTCTTT. Residues: CASSAYRGYTEAFF.

The rearrangement joins TRBV7-9 to TRBJ1-2; a possible D gene is TRBD1 (5 bases). Germline V gene lookup returns CDR1 SEHNR and CDR2 FQNEAQ (reference sequence). This CDR3 comprises 14 residues. Trimming took off 3 bases at V and 4 bases at J, with 12 bases between the two ends. CDR3 region: CASSFRGLGYGYTF. In nucleotides, the CDR3 is TGTGCCAGCAGCTTTAGGGGCCTTGGCTATGGCTACACCTTC.

V gene TRBV29-1 combines with J gene TRBJ1-2; 7 bases are shared with TRBD1. CDR1 and CDR2 from the germline V gene are SQVTM and ANQGSEA. The CDR3 contains 12 residues. J lost 6 bases, V lost 4 bases, and 5 bases had no gene match. The DNA for the CDR3 is TGCAGCGTTGGTGAGGGGGCGCATGGCTACACCTTC. Its translation: CSVGEGAHGYTF.

J is TRBJ1-3 and V is TRBV4-1, with a tentative D call TRBD1 (6 bases). The CDR3 is 16 amino acids. The ends were cut back, 4 bases at V and 0 bases at J, with 13 bases in the middle. Germline V CDR1 and CDR2: MGHRA, YSYEKL. The CDR3 DNA reads as TGCGCCAGCAGCCCGCATAGGGGGAGCTCTGGAAACACCATATATTTT. Protein sequence: CASSPHRGSSGNTIYF.

The V gene is TRBV5-1, the J gene TRBJ1-1, with D uncertain. V shed 2 bases and J shed 0 bases, with 8 bases lying between them. The CDR3 sequence is 14 residues long. Per germline, CDR1 SGHRS and CDR2 YFSETQ. The CDR3 protein is CASSFRVMNTEAFF. CDR3 nucleotide sequence: TGCGCCAGCAGCTTTCGGGTGATGAACACTGAAGCTTTCTTT.

In its sample, this clone was seen once. The chain joins TRBV9 to TRBJ1-1, with no clear D. V gave up 1 base and J gave up 1 base, with 8 bases separating them. The CDR3 consists of 14 residues. CDR1 and CDR2 (germline): SGDLS, YYNGEE. As DNA, the CDR3 is TGTGCCAGCAGCGTATCACAGACGAACACTGAAGCTTTCTTT. Translation gives CASSVSQTNTEAFF.

This clone was seen just once. The V call is TRBV30, the J call TRBJ1-6; D perhaps matches TRBD1 (6 bases). V was shortened by 7 bases and J by 8 bases, with 18 bases between the two germline ends. The CDR3 has 14 residues. Germline loops: CDR1 GTSNPN, CDR2 SVGIG (reference sequence). Written as DNA, the CDR3 is TGTGCCTTAAAGGGGGTCAGGTTTGATTCACCCCTCCACTTT. Amino acids: CALKGVRFDSPLHF.

J is TRBJ2-7 and V is TRBV27; D remains unclear. Germline-derived CDR1 and CDR2 are MNHEY and SMNVEV (reference sequence). The CDR3 is 15 residues long. Trimming pared 4 bases from V and 3 bases from J, leaving 16 bases between. The CDR3 reads CASSSIPNERYEQYF. In DNA, the CDR3 is TGTGCCAGCAGTTCGATCCCGAACGAGCGCTACGAGCAGTACTTC.

V gene TRBV7-2 combines with J gene TRBJ1-2; possible D gene TRBD1, 5 bases. Germline V gene data show CDR1 as SGHTA and CDR2 as FQGNSA. CDR3 size: 13 residues. Trimming cost V 3 bases and J 6 bases, with 11 bases left between them. CDR3 sequence reads: CASSFNRRDGYTF. The CDR3 DNA reads as TGTGCCAGCAGCTTCAACAGGAGGGATGGCTACACCTTC.

V and J are TRBV30 and TRBJ1-3, with TRBD1 as a possible D gene (6 bases). Germline values: CDR1 GTSNPN, CDR2 SVGIG (reference sequence). The CDR3 has 16 residues. V lost 2 bases, J lost 2 bases, and 16 bases lay in between. The CDR3 loop is CAWSIGTLRAGNTIYF. The CDR3 bases are TGTGCCTGGAGTATCGGGACACTACGTGCTGGAAACACCATATATTTT.

J is TRBJ2-7 and V is TRBV7-2; TRBD1 agrees at 8 bases. The junction had 7 bases not matched to a gene; V was cut back by 2 bases and J by 4 bases. The germline V gene has CDR1 SGHTA and CDR2 FQGNSA. There are 15 residues in the CDR3. The CDR3 DNA reads TGTGCCAGCAGCTTATTACAGGACAGGGTGTACGAGCAGTACTTC. Protein product: CASSLLQDRVYEQYF.

The chain uses TRBV19 and TRBJ2-3, with TRBD2 matching 16 bases. The length of the CDR3 is 20 residues. Germline V gene sequence: CDR1 LNHDA, CDR2 SQIVND (reference sequence). V lost 4 bases, J lost 1 base, and 11 bases stayed unmatched. CDR3 in amino acids: CASSTLGTSGREWGTDTQYF. The CDR3 DNA reads as TGTGCCAGTAGTACCCTCGGGACTAGCGGGAGGGAGTGGGGCACAGATACGCAGTATTTT.

This chain links TRBV27 with TRBJ1-1; TRBD1 is a possible D gene (5 bases). The CDR3 runs 14 residues. Germline V gives CDR1 MNHEY, CDR2 SMNVEV (reference sequence). Between the trimmed V and J ends, which lost 3 bases and 1 base, there was a span of 9 bases. The CDR3 here is CASSFSGANTEAFF. The DNA for the CDR3 is TGTGCCAGCAGTTTCTCTGGGGCGAACACTGAAGCTTTCTTT.

In this sample, this clone turned up a few times. The chain couples TRBV6-5 to TRBJ2-2; 7 bases line up with TRBD1. The V gene end was trimmed by 6 bases and the J gene end by 5 bases; junction bases not matched to a gene: 6. CDR3 length: 14 residues. The germline V gene encodes CDR1 MNHEY and CDR2 SVGAGI. The CDR3 DNA is TGTGCCAGCAGACCGGGACAGAGGACCGGGGAGCTGTTTTTT. It yields the protein CASRPGQRTGELFF.

This clone showed up just a few times. The chain combines TRBV7-3 with TRBJ2-1; 9 bases match TRBD2. In germline, CDR1 is SGHTA, CDR2 FQGTGA. The CDR3 sequence is 18 residues long. Losses at the gene ends were 3 bases for V and 2 bases for J; bases not matched to a gene: 11. CDR3 loop: CASSFTSGPGATYNEQFF. The CDR3 DNA reads TGTGCCAGCAGCTTTACTAGCGGGCCGGGGGCAACCTACAATGAGCAGTTCTTC.

V is TRBV6-1 and J is TRBJ1-5; TRBD1 matches at 7 bases. V gave up 2 bases and J gave up 4 bases; unmatched junction bases: 8. This CDR3 is built from 16 residues. Germline-derived CDR1 and CDR2 are MNHNS and SASEGT. Written as DNA, the CDR3 is TGTGCCAGCAGTGAATCCCCAGGGGGGCCTAATCAGCCCCAGCATTTT. The encoded protein is CASSESPGGPNQPQHF.

This chain joins TRBV19 and TRBJ1-2; TRBD1 might be the D (6 bases). The CDR3 has 14 residues. Germline CDR1 and CDR2: LNHDA and SQIVND (reference sequence). Trimming took off 3 bases at V and 5 bases at J, with 13 bases between the two ends. The CDR3 protein is CASSILTGIYGYTF. DNA for the CDR3: TGTGCCAGTAGTATTCTTACAGGGATATATGGCTACACCTTC.

In this sample, this clone turned up once. The chain combines TRBV11-2 with TRBJ2-2, with 8 bases identical to TRBD2. Germline-derived CDR1 and CDR2 are SGHAT and FQNNGV. The CDR3 extends over 16 amino acids. The J segment lost 6 bases and the V segment lost 7 bases, leaving 13 bases of the junction unmatched. The CDR3 DNA reads TGTGCCAGCACCCTCGTGATAGCGGGATTAGCCGGGGAGCTGTTTTTT. It encodes CASTLVIAGLAGELFF.

This sequence joins TRBV27 and TRBJ2-7; 9 nucleotides agree with TRBD2. This CDR3 is 14 amino acids long. V dropped 7 bases and J dropped 7; count of bases not matched to a gene: 11. CDR1 and CDR2 (germline): MNHEY, SMNVEV (reference sequence). DNA for the CDR3: TGTGCCAGCAATCCTAGCGGGGCGCCGGGAGAGCAGTACTTC. Translated: CASNPSGAPGEQYF.

This clone came up once. The chain carries TRBV18 and TRBJ1-2; 8 bases are shared with TRBD1. V was pared by 1 base and J by 6 bases, with 7 bases of the junction left unmatched. From germline, CDR1 is KGHSH and CDR2 LQKENI. This CDR3 has 15 residues. The CDR3 nucleotides are TGTGCCAGCTCACCACTGGATGCAGGGGGCGATGGCTACACCTTC. Its translation is CASSPLDAGGDGYTF. Full variable domain (missing parts from reference TRBV18 and TRBJ1-2): NAGVMQNPRHLVRRRGQEARLRCSPMKGHSHVYWYRQLPEEGLKFMVYLQKENIIDESGMPKERFSAEFPKEGPSILRIQQVVRGDSAAYFCASSPLDAGGDGYTFGSGTRLTVV.

The chain combines TRBV6-5 with TRBJ1-2, with D possibly matching TRBD1 (5 bases). The CDR3 totals 15 residues. The germline CDR1 and CDR2 sequences are MNHEY and SVGAGI. Trimming stripped 6 bases from V and 4 bases from J, with 18 bases between. CDR3 protein: CASSYGQGLSYGYTF. DNA of the CDR3: TGTGCCAGCAGCTACGGGCAGGGTCTGTCCTATGGCTACACCTTC.

In this sample, this clone turned up once. The chain links TRBV19 to TRBJ1-3; D unclear. Germline CDR1 and CDR2: LNHDA and SQIVND (reference sequence). V was pared by 3 bases and J by 4 bases, with 4 bases between. The CDR3 totals 12 residues. Here the CDR3 DNA reads TGTGCCAGTAGTATTAGAGGAAACACCATATATTTT. Its protein product is CASSIRGNTIYF.

V and J are TRBV13 and TRBJ2-3, with TRBD1 as a possible D gene (6 bases). V lost 5 bases to trimming and J lost 2 bases, with 14 bases between them. In germline, CDR1 is PRHDT, CDR2 FYEKMQ (reference sequence). The CDR3 is 15 amino acids. CDR3 amino acids: CASSLRTAITDTQYF. The CDR3 nucleotides are TGTGCCAGCAGCCTCCGGACAGCCATCACAGATACGCAGTATTTT.

V usage is TRBV5-4 and J usage is TRBJ2-1, with D perhaps matching TRBD2 (6 bases). In germline, CDR1 is SGHNT, CDR2 YYREEE (reference sequence). V lost 2 bases to trimming and J lost 4 bases, with 13 bases between them. This CDR3 is built from 15 residues. CDR3 in amino acids: CASSFVAGTYNEQFF. The CDR3 nucleotides read TGTGCCAGCAGCTTCGTCGCGGGAACGTACAATGAGCAGTTCTTC.

The chain carries TRBV30 and TRBJ2-1, with 7 bases that match TRBD2. V lost 0 bases, J lost 9 bases, and 14 bases stayed unmatched. The germline V gene has CDR1 GTSNPN and CDR2 SVGIG (reference sequence). This CDR3 is 16 amino acids long. The chain's CDR3 is CAWSVTWRESLTEQFF. The CDR3 DNA reads as TGTGCCTGGAGTGTAACGTGGCGGGAGTCCCTTACTGAGCAGTTCTTC.

This clone was recorded a few times. The chain has TRBV10-2 and TRBJ1-1; unclear D gene. Germline V gives CDR1 WSHSY, CDR2 SAAADI. V gave up 5 bases and J gave up 1 base, with 8 bases separating them. The CDR3 consists of 13 residues. CDR3 in amino acids: CASSTSENTEAFF. The CDR3 nucleotides are TGCGCCAGCAGTACGAGCGAGAACACTGAAGCTTTCTTT.